Each of the 4 T cell receptor beta chains below was sequenced from the same sample in a study of cytomegalovirus exposure and HLA in healthy donors. Researchers ran the PCR with 60 Vbeta and 13 Jbeta primers. The protocol was immunoSEQ multiplex PCR, while the TCRdb copy is restricted to in-frame clones and leaves out a portion. The table shows around 180,000 clones, with just over 75% occurring only once. The specimen sequenced was PBMCs. Source of these receptors: a young woman in good health and CMV-seropositive.

This clone showed up just a few times. Written as DNA, the CDR3 is TGCGCCAGCAGCCTGGGGAACTTCGCCGGGAGTGGCGAGCAGTACTTC. This encodes CASSLGNFAGSGEQYF. The chain uses TRBV5-1 and TRBJ2-7; D possibly corresponds to TRBD2 (6 bases). Germline-derived CDR1 and CDR2 are SGHRS and YFSETQ. Deletions cut 4 bases from V and 6 bases from J, with 23 bases between. This CDR3 is built from 16 residues. Complete variable domain (other parts from reference TRBV5-1 and TRBJ2-7): KAGVTQTPRYLIKTRGQQVTLSCSPISGHRSVSWYQQTPGQGLQFLFEYFSETQRNKGNFPGRFSGRQFSNSRSEMNVSTLELGDSALYLCASSLGNFAGSGEQYFGPGTRLTVT.

The chain links TRBV7-3 to TRBJ2-7, with a tentative D call TRBD1 (6 bases). Germline loops: CDR1 SGHTA, CDR2 FQGTGA. The CDR3 sequence is 14 residues long. The V end was cut by 5 bases, the J end by 4 bases, with 15 bases between. The CDR3 DNA sequence: TGTGCCAGCAGCCCGCGCCAGGGGATGTACGAGCAGTACTTC. Translating it yields CASSPRQGMYEQYF.

The chain carries TRBV15 and TRBJ1-5; D gene uncertain. Germline loops: CDR1 LNHNV, CDR2 YYDKDF (reference sequence). The CDR3 is 16 amino acids. Deletions cut 0 bases from V and 6 bases from J, with 15 bases between. The CDR3 nucleotides are TGTGCCACCAGCAGAGATCCGGGGTTGGTAGGTCAGCCCCAGCATTTT. Translated: CATSRDPGLVGQPQHF.

This clone was seen a single time. This chain uses TRBV18 with TRBJ2-5; 8 bases are shared with TRBD1. The CDR3 runs 14 residues. J was trimmed by 3 bases and V by 6 bases; bases with no gene match: 6. CDR1 and CDR2 (germline): KGHSH, LQKENI. For the CDR3, the DNA is TGTGCCAGCTCTTTGCTACAGGGGGAAGAGACCCAGTACTTC. Protein product: CASSLLQGEETQYF.